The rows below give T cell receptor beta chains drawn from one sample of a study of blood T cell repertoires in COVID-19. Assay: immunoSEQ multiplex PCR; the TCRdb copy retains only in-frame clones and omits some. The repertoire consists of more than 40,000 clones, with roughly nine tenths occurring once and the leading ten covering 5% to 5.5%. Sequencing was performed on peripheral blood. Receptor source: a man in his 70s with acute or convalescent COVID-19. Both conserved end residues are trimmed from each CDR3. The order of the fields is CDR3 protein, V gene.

CDR3: AWRPTGGWNEKLF
V: TRBV30

CDR3: ASSYYVRGQGILGSYGYT
V: TRBV6-2/TRBV6-3

CDR3: ASSRPGGRWAEAF
V: TRBV27

CDR3: ASSLWADLPGNEQF
V: TRBV7-3

CDR3: ASSSTGLGNTIY
V: TRBV27

CDR3: ASSEFLGAGELF
V: TRBV25-1

CDR3: ASSLAGRRRVEKLF
V: TRBV7-2

CDR3: ASSLRGGSPFQETQY
V: TRBV7-2

CDR3: ASSQPGQGEAKNIQY
V: TRBV23-1

CDR3: ASSPRPGETEAF
V: TRBV18

CDR3: AISQLTGGDTQY
V: TRBV10-3

CDR3: ASSPYRVLTEAF
V: TRBV9

CDR3: ASSQGTGGGNTIY
V: TRBV3-1/TRBV3-2

CDR3: ASSQGAVALAGQAQY
V: TRBV4-2

CDR3: ASSRQGNTEAF
V: TRBV7-2

CDR3: ASSLGEGHRSGYGYT
V: TRBV7-9

CDR3: ASSPGTDYEQY
V: TRBV7-9

CDR3: AIRRDSVNTEAF
V: TRBV10-3

CDR3: ATSRGGLAIQETQY
V: TRBV15

CDR3: ATRRTVSNQPQH
V: TRBV19

CDR3: ASSITNRPNTEAF
V: TRBV19

CDR3: AWNGEFSGNTIY
V: TRBV30

CDR3: ASSSGEPRGYT
V: TRBV19

CDR3: ASSVGRNRVWPFSQH
V: TRBV9

CDR3: ASRGQGTGGYGYT
V: TRBV19

CDR3: ASSLEYSRGSLEAF
V: TRBV11-1

CDR3: ASSTPGGARNTEAF
V: TRBV19

CDR3: ASSRLGGGARNEQF
V: TRBV5-1

CDR3: ASSLFRGSYNSPLH
V: TRBV5-8

CDR3: ASSLQPSNGELF
V: TRBV18

CDR3: AHQYGDRGTDTQY
V: TRBV2

CDR3: ASSELQGSSGYT
V: TRBV2

CDR3: ATFDRNSNQPQH
V: TRBV19

CDR3: ASSLDSYYNSPLH
V: TRBV28

CDR3: ASSFSSGQETQY
V: TRBV18

CDR3: ASSPWGQNNEKLF
V: TRBV4-1

CDR3: ASTLSGFLNTEAF
V: TRBV5-5

CDR3: ASSYLERRYGYT
V: TRBV6-2/TRBV6-3

CDR3: ASSRTGPMEPQH
V: TRBV7-2

CDR3: ASSVLGLRETQY
V: TRBV9

CDR3: ASSPPQGYNEQF
V: TRBV23-1

CDR3: ASSLRGPQGPQH
V: TRBV2

CDR3: ASSMSYGGLNSYEQY
V: TRBV19

CDR3: ASSTGGNEKLF
V: TRBV19

CDR3: ASSRQGAKNTEAF
V: TRBV28

CDR3: ASSQGGTGGEKLF
V: TRBV3-1/TRBV3-2

CDR3: ASSQGFAGIQETQY
V: TRBV4-3

CDR3: ASSIRGTGWYQPQH
V: TRBV19

CDR3: ASSPQGLVSPLH
V: TRBV18

CDR3: ASSYSFLSQGLSNQPQH
V: TRBV6-2/TRBV6-3

CDR3: ASSVRGQGAKNIQY
V: TRBV6-1

CDR3: ASTQRGRRNQPQH
V: TRBV19

CDR3: ASSPRQGDNQPQH
V: TRBV18

CDR3: ASSPTGQGLPYNSPLH
V: TRBV7-2

CDR3: ASSLPGPGGNTEAF
V: TRBV5-1

CDR3: AISGTANTGELF
V: TRBV10-3